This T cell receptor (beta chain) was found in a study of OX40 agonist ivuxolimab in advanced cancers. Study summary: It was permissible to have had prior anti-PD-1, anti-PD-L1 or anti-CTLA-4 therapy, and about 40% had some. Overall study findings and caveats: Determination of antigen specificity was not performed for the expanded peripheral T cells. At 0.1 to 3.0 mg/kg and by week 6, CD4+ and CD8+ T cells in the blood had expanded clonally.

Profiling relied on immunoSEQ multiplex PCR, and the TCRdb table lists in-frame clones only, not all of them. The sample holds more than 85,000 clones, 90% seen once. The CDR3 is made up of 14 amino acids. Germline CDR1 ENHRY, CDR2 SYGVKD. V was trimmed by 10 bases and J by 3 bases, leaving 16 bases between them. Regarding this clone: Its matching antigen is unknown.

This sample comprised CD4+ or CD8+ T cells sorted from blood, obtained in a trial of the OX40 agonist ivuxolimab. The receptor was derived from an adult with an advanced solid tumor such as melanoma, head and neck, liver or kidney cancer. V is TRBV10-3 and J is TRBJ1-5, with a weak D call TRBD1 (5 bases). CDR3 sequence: CATTPQGFNQPQHF. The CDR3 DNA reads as TGTGCCACCACCCCTCAGGGCTTCAATCAGCCCCAGCATTTT.